The TCR beta chain under discussion was sequenced for a study of radiotherapy plus CTLA-4 blockade in lung cancer. Whole-study context: With 31% of patients having disease control, objective responses were seen in roughly 19%. Study findings and constraints: TCR clones of tumor origin grew in blood after radiotherapy plus ipilimumab.

Measured with immunoSEQ multiplex PCR; TCRdb has only the in-frame clones, and not every one. The table shows roughly 73,000 clones, with around 87% occurring only once. V lost 8 bases, J lost 1 base, and 9 bases lay in between. This CDR3 is 13 amino acids long. In germline, CDR1 is MNHEY, CDR2 SVGAGI. With regard to this clone: Its specificity is not known.

The receptor was isolated from a human donor with non-small cell lung cancer that progressed on radiotherapy plus ipilimumab. The specimen was peripheral blood, collected from a patient treated with radiotherapy plus ipilimumab. The V and J genes are TRBV6-5 and TRBJ2-1, with D unresolved. CDR3 DNA: TGTGCCAGCGGGGTACAATCCTACAATGAGCAGTTCTTC. This codes for CASGVQSYNEQFF.